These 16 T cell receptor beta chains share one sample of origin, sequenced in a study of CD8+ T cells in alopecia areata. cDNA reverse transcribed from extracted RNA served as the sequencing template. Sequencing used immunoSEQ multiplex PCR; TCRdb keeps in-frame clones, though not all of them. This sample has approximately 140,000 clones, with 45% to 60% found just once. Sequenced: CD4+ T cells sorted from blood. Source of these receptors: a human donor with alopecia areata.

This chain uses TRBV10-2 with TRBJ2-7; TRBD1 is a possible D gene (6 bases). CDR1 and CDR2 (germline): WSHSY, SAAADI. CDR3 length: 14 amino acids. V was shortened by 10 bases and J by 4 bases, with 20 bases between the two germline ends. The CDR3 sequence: CATRDPDSLYEQYF. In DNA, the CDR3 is TGCGCCACCAGGGATCCGGACAGCCTATACGAGCAGTACTTC.

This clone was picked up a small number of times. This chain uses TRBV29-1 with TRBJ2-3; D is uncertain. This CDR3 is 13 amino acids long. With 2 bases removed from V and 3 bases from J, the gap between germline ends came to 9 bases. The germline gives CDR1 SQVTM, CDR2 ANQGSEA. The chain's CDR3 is CSVEIPGTDTQYF. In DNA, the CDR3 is TGCAGCGTTGAAATCCCCGGTACAGATACGCAGTATTTT.

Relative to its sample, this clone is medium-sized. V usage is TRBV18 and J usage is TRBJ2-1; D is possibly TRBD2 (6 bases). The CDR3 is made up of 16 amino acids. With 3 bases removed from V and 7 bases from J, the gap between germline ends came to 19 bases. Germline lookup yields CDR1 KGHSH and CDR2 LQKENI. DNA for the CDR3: TGTGCCAGCTCACCCCAACCGCCCCAGGAGGGGAATGAGCAGTTCTTC. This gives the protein CASSPQPPQEGNEQFF. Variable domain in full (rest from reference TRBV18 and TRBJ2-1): NAGVMQNPRHLVRRRGQEARLRCSPMKGHSHVYWYRQLPEEGLKFMVYLQKENIIDESGMPKERFSAEFPKEGPSILRIQQVVRGDSAAYFCASSPQPPQEGNEQFFGPGTRLTVL.

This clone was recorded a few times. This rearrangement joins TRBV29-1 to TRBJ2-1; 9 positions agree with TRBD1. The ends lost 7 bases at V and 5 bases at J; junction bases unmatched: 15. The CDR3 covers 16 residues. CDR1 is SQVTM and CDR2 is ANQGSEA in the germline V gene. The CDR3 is CSAARTGTGSNNEQFF. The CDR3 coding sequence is TGCAGCGCAGCAAGAACCGGGACAGGGAGCAACAATGAGCAGTTCTTC.

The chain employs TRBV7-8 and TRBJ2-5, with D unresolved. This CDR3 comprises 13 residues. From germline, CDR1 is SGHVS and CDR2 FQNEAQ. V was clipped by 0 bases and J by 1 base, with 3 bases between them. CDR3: CASSLAVQETQYF. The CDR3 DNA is TGTGCCAGCAGCTTAGCTGTCCAAGAGACCCAGTACTTC.

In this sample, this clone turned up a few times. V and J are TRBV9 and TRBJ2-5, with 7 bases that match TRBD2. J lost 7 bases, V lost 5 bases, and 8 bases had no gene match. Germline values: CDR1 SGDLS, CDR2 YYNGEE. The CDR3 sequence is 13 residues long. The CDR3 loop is CASSPGGLRTQYF. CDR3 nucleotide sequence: TGTGCCAGCAGTCCGGGGGGTCTTAGGACCCAGTACTTC. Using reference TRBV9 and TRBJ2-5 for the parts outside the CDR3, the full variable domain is DSGVTQTPKHLITATGQRVTLRCSPRSGDLSVYWYQQSLDQGLQFLIQYYNGEERAKGNILERFSAQQFPDLHSELNLSSLELGDSALYFCASSPGGLRTQYFGPGTRLLVL.

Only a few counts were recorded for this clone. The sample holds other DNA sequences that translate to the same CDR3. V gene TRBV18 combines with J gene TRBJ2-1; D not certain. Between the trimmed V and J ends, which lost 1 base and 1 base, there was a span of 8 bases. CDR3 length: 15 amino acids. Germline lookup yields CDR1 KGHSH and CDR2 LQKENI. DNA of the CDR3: TGTGCCAGCTCACCACTTTCCGGTTCCTACAATGAGCAGTTCTTC. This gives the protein CASSPLSGSYNEQFF.

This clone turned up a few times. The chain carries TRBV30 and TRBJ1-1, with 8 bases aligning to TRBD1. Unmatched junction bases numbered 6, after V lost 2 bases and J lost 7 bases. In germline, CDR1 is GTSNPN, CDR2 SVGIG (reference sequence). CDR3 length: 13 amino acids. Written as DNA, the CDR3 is TGTGCCTGGAGTCACAGGGGGTCCGGTGAAGCTTTCTTT. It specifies CAWSHRGSGEAFF.

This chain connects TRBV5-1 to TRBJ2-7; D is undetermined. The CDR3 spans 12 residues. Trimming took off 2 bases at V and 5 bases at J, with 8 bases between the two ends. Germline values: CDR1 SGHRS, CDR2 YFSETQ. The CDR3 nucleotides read TGCGCCAGCAGCTTCGGAGACGACGAGCAGTACTTC. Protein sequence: CASSFGDDEQYF.

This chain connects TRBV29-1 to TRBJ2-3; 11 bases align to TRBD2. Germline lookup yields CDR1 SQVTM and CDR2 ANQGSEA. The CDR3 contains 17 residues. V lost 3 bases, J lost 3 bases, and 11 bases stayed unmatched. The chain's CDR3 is CSVEPLRLAGNTDTQYF. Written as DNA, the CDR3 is TGCAGCGTTGAGCCCCTCCGACTAGCGGGAAATACAGATACGCAGTATTTT.

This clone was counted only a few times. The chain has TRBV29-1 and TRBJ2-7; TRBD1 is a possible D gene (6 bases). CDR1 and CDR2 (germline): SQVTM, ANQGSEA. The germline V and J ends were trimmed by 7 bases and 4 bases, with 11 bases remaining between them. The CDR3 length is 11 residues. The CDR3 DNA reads TGCAGCGCCGGACAGAATTACGAGCAGTACTTC. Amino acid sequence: CSAGQNYEQYF.

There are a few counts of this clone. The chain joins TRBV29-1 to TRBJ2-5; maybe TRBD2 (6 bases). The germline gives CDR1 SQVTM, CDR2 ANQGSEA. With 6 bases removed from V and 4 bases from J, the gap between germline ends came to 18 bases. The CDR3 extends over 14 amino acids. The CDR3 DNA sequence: TGCAGCGTCTCCACGAACTGGAGGGGAGAGACCCAGTACTTC. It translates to CSVSTNWRGETQYF.

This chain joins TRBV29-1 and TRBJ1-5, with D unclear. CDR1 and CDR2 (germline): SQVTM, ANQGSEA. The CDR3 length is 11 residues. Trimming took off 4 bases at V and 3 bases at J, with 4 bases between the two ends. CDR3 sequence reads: CSVGSNQPQHF. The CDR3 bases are TGCAGCGTTGGGTCCAATCAGCCCCAGCATTTT.

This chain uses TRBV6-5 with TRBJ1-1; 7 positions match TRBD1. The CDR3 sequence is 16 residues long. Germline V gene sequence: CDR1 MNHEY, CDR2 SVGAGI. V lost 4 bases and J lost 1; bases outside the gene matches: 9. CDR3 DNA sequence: TGTGCCAGCAGTTTAAGAAGACAGGGCGGGAACACTGAAGCTTTCTTT. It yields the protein CASSLRRQGGNTEAFF.

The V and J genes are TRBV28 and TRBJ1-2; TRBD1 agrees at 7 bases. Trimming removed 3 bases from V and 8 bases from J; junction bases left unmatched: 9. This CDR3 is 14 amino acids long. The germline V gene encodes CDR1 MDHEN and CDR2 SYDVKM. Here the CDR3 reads CASSFWEGGIGYTF. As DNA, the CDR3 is TGTGCCAGCAGTTTTTGGGAAGGGGGCATAGGCTACACCTTC.

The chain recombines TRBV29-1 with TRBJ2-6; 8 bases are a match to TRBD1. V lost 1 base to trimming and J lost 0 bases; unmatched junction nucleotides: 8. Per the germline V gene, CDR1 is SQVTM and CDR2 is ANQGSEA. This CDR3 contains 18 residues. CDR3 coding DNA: TGCAGCGTTGAAGTGAGGACAGGGAGCTACTCTGGGGCCAACGTCCTGACTTTC. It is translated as CSVEVRTGSYSGANVLTF. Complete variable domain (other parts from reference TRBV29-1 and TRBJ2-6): SAVISQKPSRDICQRGTSLTIQCQVDSQVTMMFWYRQQPGQSLTLIATANQGSEATYESGFVIDKFPISRPNLTFSTLTVSNMSPEDSSIYLCSVEVRTGSYSGANVLTFGAGSRLTVL.